This T cell receptor (beta chain) was documented in a study of memory CD4+ T cells and cytomegalovirus serostatus. The sort gate was single viable CD3+CD4+CD8-CD45RO+ cells for memory CD4+ T cells. The V gene lost 8 bases and the J gene lost 0 bases, with 10 bases spanning the gap. Germline lookup yields CDR1 MNHEY and CDR2 SMNVEV (reference sequence). CDR3 size: 13 residues. The assay was immunoSEQ multiplex PCR, and TCRdb's table has in-frame clones only and misses some. The data show roughly 45,000 clones, with 78% seen just once and 0.78% held by the top ten. The sequence derives from an adult in good health and CMV-seronegative. The chain is built from TRBV27 and TRBJ2-5; D call uncertain. Sequences were obtained from memory CD4+ T cells from blood. The chain's CDR3 is CASSRKYQETQYF. CDR3 DNA sequence: TGTGCCAGCTCCAGGAAGTACCAAGAGACCCAGTACTTC.